Below, 24 T cell receptor beta chains from the same sample are listed, as sequenced in a study of Tregs in tolerant kidney transplant recipients. Profiled with immunoSEQ multiplex PCR; TCRdb holds only in-frame clones, not every one. The table includes around 85,000 clones, under 95% detected once. This sample comprised Tregs from blood, obtained before the transplant. The receptors originated from a human donor who received a combined kidney and bone marrow transplant.

CDR3 sequence: CASSRGQAMNTEAFF. CDR3 sequence (DNA): TGTGCCAGTAGCCGTGGACAGGCCATGAACACTGAAGCTTTCTTT. The rearrangement joins TRBV19 to TRBJ1-1; 7 bases line up with TRBD1. J gave up 0 bases and V 6 bases, and 7 bases lay outside the gene matches. Germline V lookup: CDR1 LNHDA, CDR2 SQIVND (reference sequence). There are 15 residues in the CDR3.

Comment on this clone: Different DNA sequences within this sample yield the same CDR3. The rearrangement links TRBV5-1 to TRBJ2-1; a weak D match, TRBD2 (5 bases). CDR1 and CDR2 (germline): SGHRS, YFSETQ. V lost 0 bases and J lost 0, with 7 bases in between. The CDR3 runs to 15 residues. The CDR3 DNA is TGCGCCAGCAGCTTGGGAGGGAGCTCCTACAATGAGCAGTTCTTC. Its translation is CASSLGGSSYNEQFF.

The J gene is TRBJ1-1, the V gene TRBV28; possibly TRBD1 for D (5 bases). In germline, CDR1 is MDHEN, CDR2 SYDVKM. Trimming stripped 5 bases from V and 5 bases from J, with 15 bases between. The CDR3 consists of 14 residues. CDR3 residues: CASSPGRRGTEAFF. Written as DNA, the CDR3 is TGTGCCAGCAGTCCGGGACGCCGAGGGACTGAAGCTTTCTTT.

In regard to this clone: This sample also contains other DNA sequences that code for the same CDR3. The chain uses TRBV18 and TRBJ1-5; D is unresolved. CDR3 size: 13 residues. Trimming pared 6 bases from V and 4 bases from J, leaving 10 bases between. CDR1 and CDR2 (germline): KGHSH, LQKENI. CDR3 sequence (DNA): TGTGCCAGCTCGCCAGACCAAAATCAGCCCCAGCATTTT. It encodes CASSPDQNQPQHF.

The rearrangement links TRBV28 to TRBJ2-7, with no clear D. The CDR3 sequence is 14 residues long. The germline CDR1 and CDR2 sequences are MDHEN and SYDVKM. Trimming pared 7 bases from V and 1 base from J, leaving 14 bases between. As DNA, the CDR3 is TGTGCCAGCAATAGGGCAGACTCTTCCTACGAGCAGTACTTC. This sequence encodes CASNRADSSYEQYF.

J is TRBJ2-2 and V is TRBV10-3; 10 bases line up with TRBD1. This CDR3 contains 15 residues. Trimming at V came to 6 bases and at J to 5 bases, leaving 6 bases not matched to a gene. Germline assignment: CDR1 ENHRY and CDR2 SYGVKD. The CDR3 DNA sequence: TGTGCCATCAGCGTAGGGACAGGGGAGACCGGGGAGCTGTTTTTT. Amino acid sequence: CAISVGTGETGELFF.

The chain's CDR3 is CASSWDPGASYEQYF. In nucleotides, the CDR3 is TGCGCCAGCAGCTGGGACCCAGGGGCCTCCTACGAGCAGTACTTC. The rearrangement joins TRBV5-1 to TRBJ2-7, with D tentatively TRBD1 (6 bases). Germline assignment: CDR1 SGHRS and CDR2 YFSETQ. The CDR3 spans 15 residues. V lost 3 bases, J lost 0 bases, and 13 bases lay in between.

The chain is built from TRBV18 and TRBJ1-1; D gene uncertain. This CDR3 is built from 14 residues. V dropped 6 bases and J dropped 2 bases, with 13 bases sitting between them. Germline CDR1 and CDR2: KGHSH and LQKENI. As DNA, the CDR3 is TGTGCCAGCTCTCTCGACGGAACAAACACTGAAGCTTTCTTT. Residues: CASSLDGTNTEAFF.

This chain uses TRBV19 with TRBJ2-7, with 7 bases fitting TRBD1. CDR3 length: 16 amino acids. V shed 6 bases, J shed 3 bases, and the junction held 14 bases outside the gene matches. In germline, CDR1 is LNHDA, CDR2 SQIVND (reference sequence). The CDR3 spells CASSLWEPGQIYEQYF. CDR3 DNA sequence: TGTGCCAGTAGCCTTTGGGAACCGGGACAGATCTACGAGCAGTACTTC.

The J gene is TRBJ1-1, the V gene TRBV5-8; D gene ambiguous. The CDR3 consists of 13 residues. V lost 1 base and J lost 5, with 9 bases in between. Germline assignment: CDR1 SGHTS and CDR2 YDEGEE. CDR3 in amino acids: CASSLRGYTEAFF. CDR3 coding DNA: TGTGCCAGCAGCTTGCGGGGTTATACTGAAGCTTTCTTT.

This rearrangement joins TRBV19 to TRBJ2-1; D is uncertain. CDR3 length equals 12 residues. V shed 3 bases and J shed 12 bases, with 12 bases lying between them. Germline-derived CDR1 and CDR2 are LNHDA and SQIVND (reference sequence). The CDR3 here is CASSMKGQGQFF. The CDR3, as DNA: TGTGCCAGTAGTATGAAGGGCCAAGGGCAGTTCTTC.

This clone appeared a single time. This chain uses TRBV25-1 with TRBJ2-1; weak D call: TRBD2 (6 bases). The germline CDR1 and CDR2 sequences are MGHDK and SYGVNS. The CDR3 has 16 amino acids. V was trimmed by 3 bases and J by 4 bases, leaving 16 bases between them. In nucleotides, the CDR3 is TGTGCCAGCAGTGACCCCCGGGCGGGGCAATACAATGAGCAGTTCTTC. Amino acid sequence: CASSDPRAGQYNEQFF. The full variable domain, its missing parts supplied by reference TRBV25-1 and TRBJ2-1, is EADIYQTPRYLVIGTGKKITLECSQTMGHDKMYWYQQDPGMELHLIHYSYGVNSTEKGDLSSESTVSRIRTEHFPLTLESARPSHTSQYLCASSDPRAGQYNEQFFGPGTRLTVL.

Concerning this clone: Distinct nucleotide sequences in the sample also encode this CDR3. This chain joins TRBV9 and TRBJ1-5; maybe TRBD1 (6 bases). This CDR3 has 14 amino acids. Germline V gene sequence: CDR1 SGDLS, CDR2 YYNGEE. V lost 0 bases and J 2 bases, leaving 6 bases between the germline ends. The CDR3 here is CASSVGQGNQPQHF. CDR3 bases: TGTGCCAGCAGCGTAGGACAGGGCAATCAGCCCCAGCATTTT.

The chain combines TRBV28 with TRBJ1-1; weak D call: TRBD1 (5 bases). This CDR3 comprises 13 residues. V was clipped by 5 bases and J by 4 bases, with 11 bases between them. Germline assignment: CDR1 MDHEN and CDR2 SYDVKM. The CDR3 DNA reads TGTGCCAGCAGTGGCCAACAGGTCACTGAAGCTTTCTTT. Its translation is CASSGQQVTEAFF.

The V gene is TRBV6-1, the J gene TRBJ2-3; TRBD2 agrees at 8 bases. The CDR3 has 16 amino acids. The junction had 5 bases not matched to a gene; V was cut back by 2 bases and J by 1 base. CDR1 is MNHNS, CDR2 SASEGT, per germline. The CDR3 sequence is CASSELPGGRTDTQYF. The CDR3 nucleotides read TGTGCCAGCAGTGAATTGCCGGGAGGGCGCACAGATACGCAGTATTTT.

This chain joins TRBV6-5 and TRBJ1-4, with D perhaps TRBD1 (6 bases). V was shortened by 4 bases and J by 6 bases, with 15 bases between the two germline ends. The CDR3 sequence is 15 residues long. Germline lookup yields CDR1 MNHEY and CDR2 SVGAGI. The CDR3 here is CASSSSTGVYEKLFF. The CDR3 DNA follows: TGTGCCAGCAGTTCATCGACAGGAGTTTATGAAAAACTGTTTTTT.

This chain joins TRBV14 and TRBJ1-5; a weak D match, TRBD1 (6 bases). V shed 5 bases and J shed 6 bases, with 14 bases lying between them. CDR1 SGHDN and CDR2 FVKESK come from the germline V gene. The CDR3 is made up of 14 amino acids. The CDR3 DNA is TGTGCCAGCAGCTCCTCGGACAGTGGTCAGCCCCAGCATTTT. Its translation is CASSSSDSGQPQHF.

V is TRBV7-7 and J is TRBJ2-3, with 9 bases lining up with TRBD2. This CDR3 contains 14 residues. In germline, CDR1 is SSHAT, CDR2 FNYEAQ (reference sequence). V lost 5 bases, J lost 3 bases, and 3 bases stayed unmatched. The CDR3 is CASSQAGGTDTQYF. The CDR3 coding sequence is TGTGCCAGCAGCCAAGCGGGAGGTACAGATACGCAGTATTTT.

CDR3 region: CASSLGASGDTDTQYF. CDR3 in DNA: TGCGCCAGCAGCTTGGGGGCTAGCGGGGACACAGATACGCAGTATTTT. The chain uses TRBV5-1 and TRBJ2-3, with 9 bases fitting TRBD2. CDR1 is SGHRS and CDR2 is YFSETQ in the germline V gene. CDR3 length: 16 residues. Unmatched junction bases numbered 4, after V lost 0 bases and J lost 2 bases.

This clone was picked up one time. V and J are TRBV11-2 and TRBJ2-7, with D perhaps matching TRBD1 (6 bases). Germline V CDR1 and CDR2: SGHAT, FQNNGV. The V end was cut by 2 bases, the J end by 2 bases, with 10 bases between. The CDR3 loop spans 14 amino acids. The CDR3 here is CASSLPDSPYEQYF. The CDR3 nucleotides are TGTGCCAGCAGCTTACCGGACAGCCCCTACGAGCAGTACTTC. Complete variable domain (other parts from reference TRBV11-2 and TRBJ2-7): EAGVAQSPRYKIIEKRQSVAFWCNPISGHATLYWYQQILGQGPKLLIQFQNNGVVDDSQLPKDRFSAERLKGVDSTLKIQPAKLEDSAVYLCASSLPDSPYEQYFGPGTRLTVT.

A word on this clone: This sample includes further DNA sequences coding for the same CDR3. This chain connects TRBV5-1 to TRBJ2-2; D may be TRBD1 (6 bases). Trimming removed 4 bases from V and 7 bases from J, with 23 bases in between. Germline V lookup: CDR1 SGHRS, CDR2 YFSETQ. The CDR3 covers 17 residues. Here the CDR3 reads CASSLYSGTRGSGELFF. DNA for the CDR3: TGCGCCAGCAGCCTGTACTCTGGGACAAGGGGGAGCGGGGAGCTGTTTTTT.

This clone was observed a single time. The chain uses TRBV2 and TRBJ2-1; TRBD2 aligns across 10 bases. Losses at the gene ends were 5 bases for V and 6 bases for J; bases not matched to a gene: 7. This CDR3 has 15 amino acids. CDR1 SNHLY and CDR2 FYNNEI come from the germline V gene. CDR3 nucleotide sequence: TGTGCCAGCAGTCTCCTAGCGGGAGAGGTCAATGAGCAGTTCTTC. As protein: CASSLLAGEVNEQFF.

The V and J genes are TRBV28 and TRBJ1-2; the match to TRBD1 covers 11 bases. This CDR3 comprises 15 residues. Unmatched junction bases numbered 7, after V lost 2 bases and J lost 8 bases. Germline loops: CDR1 MDHEN, CDR2 SYDVKM. The CDR3 is CASSLGTGGFRGYTF. The CDR3 nucleotides are TGTGCCAGCAGTTTAGGGACAGGGGGTTTTCGCGGCTACACCTTC.

In this sample, this clone turned up once. CDR3 sequence: CASSTGTGNQPQHF. The CDR3 DNA reads TGCGCCAGCAGCACCGGGACGGGAAATCAGCCCCAGCATTTT. The J gene is TRBJ1-5, the V gene TRBV5-1, with D perhaps matching TRBD1 (5 bases). Germline V gene data show CDR1 as SGHRS and CDR2 as YFSETQ. The V and J ends lost 4 bases and 4 bases respectively, with 12 bases between them. The CDR3 contains 14 residues.